A single sample is the source of the 26 T cell receptor beta chains below, sequenced in a study of human T cells and chemical hapten exposure. Time point given: healthy volunteer bleed at 6 weeks. The authors' total RNA extraction used unfractionated whole blood. From the RACE reads, TCRdb called clonotypes with MiXCR, one entry per CDR3 protein. This sample yields roughly 71,000 distinct CDR3 sequences, of which 6% to 7% are seen a single time; 3% to 4% belongs to the top ten. Sequenced sample: whole blood. These receptors were collected from a female donor in good health. Some clones in this sample may be carry-over from other donors' samples.

This clonotype showed up many times. The chain combines TRBV29-1 with TRBJ2-3, with TRBD2 matching over 13 bases. CDR1 and CDR2 (germline): SQVTM, ANQGSEA. The CDR3 totals 15 residues. The ends lost 5 bases at V and 6 bases at J; junction bases unmatched: 8. The CDR3 DNA reads as TGCAGCGTTAACGGACTAGCGGGAGTTTTGGATACGCAGTATTTT. Translating gives CSVNGLAGVLDTQYF.

This clonotype was seen at least ten times. The chain couples TRBV6-2 or TRBV6-3 to TRBJ2-7, with unresolved D. The CDR3 has 16 amino acids. The V end lost 7 bases, the J end lost 1 base, and 20 bases lay between the germline ends. Germline V gene lookup returns CDR1 MNHEY and CDR2 SVGEGT. CDR3 sequence reads: CASTHGVWADSYEQYF. The CDR3 nucleotides read TGTGCCAGCACCCACGGAGTTTGGGCTGATTCCTACGAGCAGTACTTC.

This chain joins TRBV7-9 and TRBJ1-6; 9 bases are shared with TRBD1. Germline V gene data show CDR1 as SEHNR and CDR2 as FQNEAQ (reference sequence). Trimming at V came to 3 bases and at J to 9 bases, leaving 6 bases not matched to a gene. This CDR3 region has 15 residues. CDR3 bases: TGTGCCAGCAGCTTGCCGGGACAGGGCGCTTCACCCCTCCACTTT. Protein sequence: CASSLPGQGASPLHF.

This clonotype was seen more than once but under ten times. V and J are TRBV7-2 and TRBJ2-2; tentative D call: TRBD1 (6 bases). The germline V gene has CDR1 SGHTA and CDR2 FQGNSA. CDR3 length equals 14 residues. V lost 5 bases and J lost 4, with 11 bases in between. The CDR3 spells CASSVSQGTGELFF. CDR3 DNA: TGTGCCAGCAGCGTATCACAGGGCACCGGGGAGCTGTTTTTT.

The V gene is TRBV2, the J gene TRBJ1-1; D call uncertain. Germline lookup yields CDR1 SNHLY and CDR2 FYNNEI. Trimming took 3 bases from V and 4 from J, leaving 6 bases between them. The CDR3 sequence is 12 residues long. CDR3 coding DNA: TGTGCCAGCAGTGATTGGCCCACTGAAGCTTTCTTT. Residues: CASSDWPTEAFF.

This clonotype was found many times. The chain employs TRBV6-5 and TRBJ1-1; D ambiguous. Germline lookup yields CDR1 MNHEY and CDR2 SVGAGI. Trimming pared 0 bases from V and 1 base from J, leaving 15 bases between. The CDR3 runs 17 residues. The CDR3: CASSYSRGRRPNTEAFF. DNA for the CDR3: TGTGCCAGCAGTTACTCGAGAGGCCGGCGACCGAACACTGAAGCTTTCTTT.

This clonotype was seen at least ten times. The chain couples TRBV7-2 to TRBJ2-1, with D perhaps matching TRBD2 (6 bases). The germline gives CDR1 SGHTA, CDR2 FQGNSA. Between the trimmed V and J ends, which lost 0 bases and 8 bases, there was a span of 8 bases. The CDR3 has 13 residues. The CDR3, as DNA: TGTGCCAGCAGCTTAGCCCCGGGAGATGAGCAGTTCTTC. It translates to CASSLAPGDEQFF.

This clonotype appeared many times. The chain links TRBV29-1 to TRBJ1-3, with D perhaps TRBD1 (5 bases). CDR1 is SQVTM and CDR2 is ANQGSEA in the germline V gene. This CDR3 spans 15 amino acids. V was pared by 6 bases and J by 1 base, with 16 bases between. The CDR3 DNA sequence: TGCAGCGTCCGACAGTGGCCCACTTCTGGAAACACCATATATTTT. It specifies CSVRQWPTSGNTIYF.

This clonotype was seen many times. The V and J genes are TRBV29-1 and TRBJ2-5; 7 nucleotides agree with TRBD2. Germline lookup yields CDR1 SQVTM and CDR2 ANQGSEA. The V segment lost 6 bases and the J segment 6 bases; nucleotides outside the gene matches: 13. This CDR3 contains 14 residues. CDR3 loop: CSVTLTGGRKTQYF. The CDR3 DNA sequence: TGCAGCGTCACGCTAACGGGAGGAAGAAAGACCCAGTACTTC.

This clonotype has a count of ten or more. The CDR3 DNA is TGTGCCAGCAGTTCCTGGACGCCGGCGCGAGACAATGAGCAGTTCTTC. The encoded protein is CASSSWTPARDNEQFF. The chain employs TRBV12-3 or TRBV12-4 and TRBJ2-1; the D is unclear. Trimming removed 4 bases from V and 5 bases from J, with 18 bases in between. The CDR3 is made up of 16 amino acids.

Ten or more counts support this clonotype. The chain joins TRBV6-1 to TRBJ2-5; D remains ambiguous. Germline V gives CDR1 MNHNS, CDR2 SASEGT. This CDR3 has 14 residues. V lost 7 bases, J lost 1 base, and 13 bases lay in between. The CDR3 DNA reads TGTGCCAGCACTAAGAGCGACGTCCAAGAGACCCAGTACTTC. As protein: CASTKSDVQETQYF.

This clonotype was recorded at least ten times. The V call is TRBV4-3, the J call TRBJ2-4, with D perhaps TRBD1 (6 bases). Trimming pared 0 bases from V and 7 bases from J, leaving 13 bases between. The CDR3 loop spans 15 amino acids. Germline-derived CDR1 and CDR2 are LGHNA and YSLEER. The CDR3 nucleotides read TGCGCCAGCAGCCAAGACGGGCAGAGGGGGAACATTCAGTACTTC. Translation: CASSQDGQRGNIQYF.

This clonotype has at least ten counts. The CDR3 DNA is TGTGCCATCAGTGAGACGGGGACTAGCGGGGGAAGCTCCTACAATGAGCAGTTCTTC. Protein: CAISETGTSGGSSYNEQFF. The chain links TRBV10-3 to TRBJ2-1, with 14 bases lining up with TRBD2. The CDR3 is 19 amino acids. Germline loops: CDR1 ENHRY, CDR2 SYGVKD. Trimming took 2 bases from V and 0 from J; bases not matched to a gene: 6.

This clonotype was seen only a few times. This CDR3 is CASSWGVVEDETQYF. In nucleotides, the CDR3 is TGTGCCAGCAGCTGGGGCGTAGTGGAAGATGAGACCCAGTACTTC. The V gene is TRBV7-9, the J gene TRBJ2-5, with D possibly TRBD1 on 5 matching bases. V lost 4 bases and J 5 bases, leaving 17 bases between the germline ends. This CDR3 has 15 amino acids. Germline CDR1 and CDR2: SEHNR and FQNEAQ (reference sequence).

This clonotype was observed at least ten times. In DNA form, the CDR3 reads TGTGCCAGCAGTTTTCCTATTAATTCACCCCTCCACTTT. This codes for CASSFPINSPLHF. V is TRBV28 and J is TRBJ1-6; no clear D. This CDR3 is built from 13 residues. Germline CDR1 is MDHEN and CDR2 is SYDVKM. V dropped 3 bases and J dropped 6 bases, with 6 bases sitting between them.

This clonotype was picked up many times. This chain joins TRBV4-2 and TRBJ2-3, with 14 nucleotides matching TRBD2. Germline lookup yields CDR1 LGHNA and CDR2 YNFKEQ. CDR3 length: 17 amino acids. V dropped 3 bases and J dropped 2; count of bases not matched to a gene: 4. CDR3 residues: CASSHGLAGGSTDTQYF. The DNA for the CDR3 is TGTGCCAGCAGCCATGGACTAGCGGGGGGATCCACAGATACGCAGTATTTT.

This clonotype was counted between two and nine times. V gene TRBV7-2 combines with J gene TRBJ2-3, with TRBD2 identical over 16 bases. The CDR3 runs 17 residues. Trimming removed 5 bases from V and 5 bases from J; junction bases left unmatched: 7. Looked up from germline, CDR1 is SGHTA and CDR2 is FQGNSA. The CDR3 DNA reads as TGTGCCAGCAGCCGGGGACTAGCGGGAGGGCCAGAAGATACGCAGTATTTT. Translated, it gives CASSRGLAGGPEDTQYF. The variable domain in full, completed from reference TRBV7-2 and TRBJ2-3, reads GAGVSQSPSNKVTEKGKDVELRCDPISGHTALYWYRQSLGQGLEFLIYFQGNSAPDKSGLPSDRFSAERTGGSVSTLTIQRTQQEDSAVYLCASSRGLAGGPEDTQYFGPGTRLTVL.

This clonotype appeared many times. The chain combines TRBV28 with TRBJ2-4; 8 bases are a match to TRBD1. Germline values: CDR1 MDHEN, CDR2 SYDVKM. Trimming removed 6 bases from V and 4 bases from J; junction bases left unmatched: 8. The CDR3 totals 15 residues. As DNA, the CDR3 is TGTGCCAGCAGGCCCCCGGGACAGGAGAAAAACATTCAGTACTTC. Translated, it gives CASRPPGQEKNIQYF.

This clonotype was recorded at least ten times. This chain uses TRBV10-3 with TRBJ2-3; 9 bases align to TRBD1. V shed 8 bases and J 3 bases; nucleotides not matched to a gene: 9. CDR3 length: 15 amino acids. Per the germline V gene, CDR1 is ENHRY and CDR2 is SYGVKD. The CDR3 DNA reads as TGTGCCATCGGGACAGGGCCCAAGAGGACAGATACGCAGTATTTT. It encodes CAIGTGPKRTDTQYF.

This clonotype was counted ten times or more. The chain couples TRBV6-5 to TRBJ1-1; tentatively, D is TRBD1 (5 bases). Germline loops: CDR1 MNHEY, CDR2 SVGAGI. The CDR3 is 14 residues long. Trimming stripped 8 bases from V and 4 bases from J, with 17 bases between. The CDR3 loop is CASGGRLQATEAFF. The CDR3, as DNA: TGTGCCAGCGGGGGGAGGCTCCAGGCCACTGAAGCTTTCTTT.

This clonotype showed up many times. The rearrangement joins TRBV6-2 or TRBV6-3 to TRBJ2-3, with TRBD2 identical over 7 bases. Germline loops: CDR1 MNHEY, CDR2 SVGEGT. The CDR3 contains 14 residues. Trimming took 2 bases from V and 2 from J; bases not matched to a gene: 1. CDR3 sequence reads: CASSYSGTTDTQYF. The DNA for the CDR3 is TGTGCCAGCAGTTACAGCGGGACCACAGATACGCAGTATTTT.

The V call is TRBV5-1, the J call TRBJ1-1; D is ambiguous. The CDR3 extends over 14 amino acids. Trimming cost V 1 base and J 4 bases, with 11 bases left between them. The germline CDR1 and CDR2 sequences are SGHRS and YFSETQ. The CDR3 here is CASSLRLGLTEAFF. The CDR3 region has the DNA TGCGCCAGCAGCTTGAGGTTAGGGCTCACTGAAGCTTTCTTT.

This clonotype was seen a handful of times. This rearrangement joins TRBV20-1 to TRBJ2-2; the match to TRBD1 covers 9 bases. Germline assignment: CDR1 DFQATT and CDR2 SNEGSKA (reference sequence). J gave up 8 bases and V 3 bases, and 10 bases lay outside the gene matches. This CDR3 has 15 residues. CDR3 coding DNA: TGCAGTGCTAGGTCCGGGACAGGGACGTATGGGGAGCTGTTTTTT. It translates to CSARSGTGTYGELFF.

This clonotype was found many times. This chain joins TRBV5-1 and TRBJ2-7, with 7 nucleotides matching TRBD1. Looked up from germline, CDR1 is SGHRS and CDR2 is YFSETQ. The CDR3 consists of 13 residues. Losses at the gene ends were 1 base for V and 5 bases for J; bases not matched to a gene: 3. CDR3 bases: TGCGCCAGCAGCTTGAGGGGACAGCACGAGCAGTACTTC. Its protein is CASSLRGQHEQYF.

Of note for this clonotype: A read error may be the cause here, since a much bigger clone is one base away. The V call is TRBV4-1, the J call TRBJ1-1; D possibly corresponds to TRBD1 (5 bases). Germline CDR1 reads MGHRA; CDR2 reads YSYEKL. This CDR3 comprises 14 residues. The CDR3 coding sequence is TGCGCCAGCGGCCAGAGCAGGGTTGGCACTGAAGCTTTCTTT. Residues: CASGQSRVGTEAFF.

This clonotype was observed at least ten times. The gene calls are TRBV6-1 and TRBJ1-2; D is ambiguous. The V gene's germline CDR1 is MNHNS and CDR2 SASEGT. The CDR3 runs 11 residues. The ends were cut back, 6 bases at V and 2 bases at J, with 4 bases in the middle. The CDR3 is CASRRNYGYTF. The CDR3 DNA reads as TGTGCCAGCAGGAGGAACTATGGCTACACCTTC.